This TCR beta chain was sequenced during a study of cytomegalovirus exposure and HLA in healthy donors. Findings and caveats of the study: Among TCR beta chains, those listed as cytomegalovirus-associated numbered around 180. The tendency of first-cohort TCR clusters to co-occur in the 120 or so validation repertoires emerged from a later analysis. Rare TCR sequences dominated, though some public TCRs recurred in many donors.

Assay: immunoSEQ multiplex PCR; the TCRdb copy retains only in-frame clones and omits some. Of 350,000 or so clones detected, approximately 90% appear once; the ten largest clones hold over 0.8%. As concerns this clone: The antigen is not known.

V was clipped by 0 bases and J by 1 base; unmatched bases: 10. Per the germline V gene, CDR1 is SGHRS and CDR2 is YFSETQ. The CDR3 length is 17 residues. The genes are TRBV5-1 and TRBJ2-7, with 7 positions matching TRBD2. This receptor was identified in a woman aged 18-30 years in good health and CMV-seronegative. Specimen: PBMCs. The CDR3 DNA reads as TGCGCCAGCAGCTTGGCCGGGTTCGGGAGGCCTTCCTACGAGCAGTACTTC. Translating gives CASSLAGFGRPSYEQYF.